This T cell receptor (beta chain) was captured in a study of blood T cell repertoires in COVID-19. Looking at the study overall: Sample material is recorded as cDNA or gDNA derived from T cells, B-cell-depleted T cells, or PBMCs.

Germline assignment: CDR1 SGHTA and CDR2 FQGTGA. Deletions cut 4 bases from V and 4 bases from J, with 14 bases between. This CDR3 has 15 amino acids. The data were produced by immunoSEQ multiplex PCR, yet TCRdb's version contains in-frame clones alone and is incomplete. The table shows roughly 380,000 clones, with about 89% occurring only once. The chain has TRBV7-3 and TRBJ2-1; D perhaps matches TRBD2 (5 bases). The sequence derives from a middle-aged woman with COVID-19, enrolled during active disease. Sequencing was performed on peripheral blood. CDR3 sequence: CASSSLGREYNEQFF. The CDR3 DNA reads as TGTGCCAGCAGCTCGCTCGGACGGGAATACAATGAGCAGTTCTTC.